This T cell receptor beta chain was sequenced in a study of blood T cell repertoires in COVID-19. Turning to the study itself: From the United States, Italy and Spain came samples of acute and convalescent COVID-19. From T cells, B-cell-depleted T cells, or PBMCs came the material, which was cDNA or gDNA.

Trimming cost V 8 bases and J 6 bases, with 5 bases left between them. The CDR3 is 10 amino acids. Germline loops: CDR1 SGHTA, CDR2 FQGTGA. Per the original data handling: Reference gene primer amplification yielded estimated nucleated cell counts. TCRdb's table, derived via immunoSEQ multiplex PCR, lists solely in-frame clones and lacks some. That table furnishes V, J and clone size, whereas the DNA furnished D and trimming. The table includes about 310,000 clones, about nine tenths detected once. The sequenced sample was peripheral blood. V gene TRBV7-3 combines with J gene TRBJ2-1; D remains unclear. The receptor comes from a man between 18 and 35 years old with active or convalescent COVID-19. In DNA form, the CDR3 reads TGTGCCAGCCTGTTCAATGAGCAGTTCTTC. It encodes CASLFNEQFF. The variable domain in full, completed from reference TRBV7-3 and TRBJ2-1, reads GAGVSQTPSNKVTEKGKYVELRCDPISGHTALYWYRQSLGQGPEFLIYFQGTGAADDSGLPNDRFFAVRPEGSVSTLKIQRTERGDSAVYLCASLFNEQFFGPGTRLTVL.